The present T cell receptor (beta chain) was sequenced within a study of response to subunit inactivated influenza vaccine (dated by TCRdb to between 2017 and 2018). About the study as a whole: To follow how T cells responded to a trivalent subunit inactivated influenza vaccine, the researchers relied on deep quantitative profiling of the T cell receptor repertoire. The investigation overall reported the following: According to the authors, only a limited number of new T cells may be recruited by each seasonal influenza vaccination.

Libraries were constructed by RT-PCR. Reads for this sample came from an Illumina HiSeq 2500. The public reads were run again by TCRdb, first through fastp at Q25 and then through MiXCR, and only productive beta chains were kept. Here each entry gathers all rows of one CDR3 protein and keeps the most common genes and DNA. This sample has 500,000 or so distinct CDR3 sequences in its table, and approximately 15% of those were observed once. The ten biggest clones cover approximately 3% of the sample. This clonotype showed up just a few times. It lacks a known antigen. No much larger clone is present one base from it, and per-base qualities are unavailable. V is cut by 3 bases and J by 5 bases, and the space between the germline ends is 15 bases. CDR3 length: 15 amino acids, cysteine to phenylalanine. Left in the record is the CDR3 DNA by itself, 45 bases read in frame from the first base. CDR1 KGHDR and CDR2 SFDVKD were looked up in the germline V gene.

Sequenced here: CD4+ T cells sorted from PBMCs, sampled less than 25 months after vaccination. The chain is encoded by TRBV24-1 joined to TRBJ2-5; the D gene is not confidently resolved. The receptor's source is a man between 50 and 75 years old who received an inactivated influenza vaccine. Donor details come from another sample of the same person, matched by shared clones. CDR3 protein: CATSDPIGIGETQYF. The DNA sequence reads TGTGCCACCAGTGATCCCATAGGGATTGGGGAGACCCAGTACTTC.